Sequencing of this T cell receptor (beta chain) was carried out in a study of blood T cells in healthy people across ages. On this clonotype itself: Its cognate antigen is unknown.

Per germline, CDR1 SEHNR and CDR2 FQNEAQ (reference sequence). With 5 bases removed from V and 4 bases from J, the gap between germline ends came to 14 bases. There are 14 residues in the CDR3. Overall study findings and caveats: Donor CMV status was unknown, possibly confounding expanded clonotype changes.

A sample-barcoded 5' primer and a J-beta primer mix were used in a second PCR of about 7 to 12 cycles. TCRdb re-derived calls from the 5' RACE reads in MiXCR, one entry per CDR3 protein. Among around 500,000 distinct CDR3 sequences listed, roughly 48% were seen once. The sample taken for sequencing was blood. This sequence originates from an elderly man in good health. V and J are TRBV7-9 and TRBJ2-5; no definite D call. The CDR3 is CASSPRVLGETQYF. For the CDR3, the DNA is TGTGCCAGCAGCCCTAGAGTATTAGGAGAGACCCAGTACTTC.